The rows below give T cell receptor beta chains drawn from one sample of a study of blood T cell repertoires in COVID-19. The method was immunoSEQ multiplex PCR; TCRdb's version includes in-frame clones alone and lacks a portion of them. Of roughly 570,000 clones in the sample, approximately 88% were seen once. Sequencing was performed on peripheral blood. These receptors all come from a woman aged 50 to 65 with COVID-19, enrolled during active disease. Both conserved end residues are part of each CDR3. The D gene is left open where the match is weak. For some rows the clone size is stated as once, few or many, or as a class when expanded; others skip it.

>TRBD1|-|TRBV3-1/TRBV3-2|TRBJ2-7
TGTGCCAGCAGCCAAGATATGGGACAGGGTGACGAGCAGTACTTC
CASSQDMGQGDEQYF
>-|-|TRBV28|TRBJ1-1
TGTGCCAGCAGTCAGCGGACAGTCCTGAACACTGAAGCTTTCTTT
CASSQRTVLNTEAFF
>-|-|TRBV11-2|TRBJ1-1
TGTGCCAGCAGCTCCACTCTAGTACTTAGGTATGGAAGAACTGAAGCTTTCTTT
CASSSTLVLRYGRTEAFF
>-|-|TRBV29-1|TRBJ2-7
TGCGGACCTCAGGGTAAGTTCGGCGAGCAGTACTTC
CGPQGKFGEQYF
>TRBD1|-|TRBV4-1|TRBJ2-7
TGCGCCAGCAGCAAACGTCCGGGACAGGGGGTGAGTTCCGACGAGCAGTACTTC
CASSKRPGQGVSSDEQYF
>-|-|TRBV19|TRBJ1-5
TGTGCCAGCAGAGGGGACATCGATCAGCCCCAGCATTTT
CASRGDIDQPQHF
>-|-|TRBV5-1|TRBJ2-3
TGCGCCAGCAGCTTGGAAGGGGGGGATCATACGCAGTATTTT
CASSLEGGDHTQYF
>TRBD1|-|TRBV10-3|TRBJ1-1
TGTGCCACGAGACAGGGTCCGGACACTGAAGCTTTCTTT
CATRQGPDTEAFF
>-|-|TRBV3-1/TRBV3-2|TRBJ2-1
TGTGCCAGCAGCCAAAGGGGAACGAGCTCCTACAATGAGCAGTTCTTC
CASSQRGTSSYNEQFF
>-|-|TRBV7-9|TRBJ2-1
TGTGCCAGCAGCGTCAGGGCCATAAATGAGCAGTTCTTC
CASSVRAINEQFF
>-|-|TRBV20-1|TRBJ1-2
TGCAGTGCTAGTAGCGGTAACTATGGCTACACCTTC
CSASSGNYGYTF
>-|-|TRBV2|TRBJ1-6
TGTGCCAGCTCCGGGGAGAGCTCCTATAATTCACCCCTCCACTTT
CASSGESSYNSPLHF
>-|-|TRBV9|TRBJ2-1
TGTGCCAGCAGCGTAGTTAGCTCCTACAATGAGCAGTTCTTC
CASSVVSSYNEQFF
>-|-|TRBV18|TRBJ1-1
TGTGCCAGCTCACCACCAGAGGGTCACACTGAAGCTTTCTTT
CASSPPEGHTEAFF
>TRBD2|-|TRBV2|TRBJ2-1
TGTGCCAGCAGAATAACTAGCGGGGGTTCAGATGAGCAGTTCTTC
CASRITSGGSDEQFF
>-|-|TRBV6-1|TRBJ1-5
TGTGCCAGCAGTGAGAACATTTATAGCAATCAGCCCCAGCATTTT
CASSENIYSNQPQHF
>-|-|TRBV19|TRBJ1-6
TGTGCCAGTAGTTCGGGGGGCCCTGTTTCACCCCTCCACTTT
CASSSGGPVSPLHF
>-|-|TRBV6-5|TRBJ1-4
TGTGCCAGCAGTCCCGGGGGATCGGGTAATGAAAAACTGTTTTTT
CASSPGGSGNEKLFF
>-|-|TRBV6-5|TRBJ1-3
TGTGCCAGCAGCCTTGGAAACACCATATATTTT
CASSLGNTIYF
>-|once|TRBV9|TRBJ1-3
TGTGCCAGCAGCGCCGAACCCAGACAGATTTCTGGAAACACCATATATTTT
CASSAEPRQISGNTIYF
>-|-|TRBV4-1|TRBJ1-5
TGCGCCAGCAGCCCCGCGGCGGGGGGGAGACAGCCCCAGCATTTT
CASSPAAGGRQPQHF
>TRBD1|few|TRBV9|TRBJ2-7
TGTGCCAGCAGCGTAGTAGGGACAGGGGGTGGCGAGCAGTACTTC
CASSVVGTGGGEQYF
>-|-|TRBV6-5|TRBJ1-5
TGTGCCAGCACTTACGTGGGCCCCACCAATCAGCCCCAGCATTTT
CASTYVGPTNQPQHF
>-|-|TRBV11-2|TRBJ1-1
TGTGCCAGCAGCTTCGGGGGTTTGAACACTGAAGCTTTCTTT
CASSFGGLNTEAFF
>TRBD1|-|TRBV6-4|TRBJ1-4
TGTGCCAGCAACCAGGGGGGACCCTCCGCGGGATTATTAGGAGAAAAACTGTTTTTT
CASNQGGPSAGLLGEKLFF
>-|-|TRBV6-1|TRBJ1-1
TGTGCCAGCAGTGAGAGGAGGGACACTGAAGCTTTCTTT
CASSERRDTEAFF
>-|-|TRBV29-1|TRBJ2-7
TGCAGCGTTGAAGGAGGCCACTACGAGCAGTACTTC
CSVEGGHYEQYF
>TRBD2|once|TRBV28|TRBJ2-1
TGTGCCAGCAGTTTAGCGCTAGCGGGCTACAATGAGCAGTTCTTC
CASSLALAGYNEQFF
>-|-|TRBV14|TRBJ2-7
TGTGCCAGCAGCGCGACAGGGACTTCTGGCGAGCAGTACTTC
CASSATGTSGEQYF
>-|-|TRBV4-1|TRBJ2-5
TGCGCCAGCAGCCAAGAATGGACTTACCAGTACTTC
CASSQEWTYQYF
>TRBD1|-|TRBV19|TRBJ1-1
TGTGCCAGTAGGATGACAGGGGAGCCCGTTCGGAACACTGAAGCTTTCTTT
CASRMTGEPVRNTEAFF
>-|-|TRBV15|TRBJ1-3
TGTGCCACCAGCAGAGTAGCAGATCTTGGAAACACCATATATTTT
CATSRVADLGNTIYF
>-|-|TRBV18|TRBJ1-2
TGTGCCAGCTCACTACAGACAGGATCGAACTATGGCTACACCTTC
CASSLQTGSNYGYTF
>-|-|TRBV27|TRBJ2-7
TGTGCCAGCAGTTCAGGGTTGGAGCAGTACTTC
CASSSGLEQYF
>TRBD1|-|TRBV7-2|TRBJ1-6
TGTGCCAGCAGCCCGGGACAGGCAGGGTCACCCCTCCACTTT
CASSPGQAGSPLHF
>-|-|TRBV2|TRBJ2-3
TGTGCCAGCACTCCAGCGGAGTTTACAGATACGCAGTATTTT
CASTPAEFTDTQYF
>-|once|TRBV28|TRBJ1-1
TGTGCCAGCAGTCCCCCCGACAGGAAGAACACTGAAGCTTTCTTT
CASSPPDRKNTEAFF
>TRBD2|-|TRBV5-4|TRBJ2-1
TGTGCCAGCAGCTTGGCTAGCGGGGGGGCGGTTGAGCAGTTCTTC
CASSLASGGAVEQFF
>TRBD1|-|TRBV2|TRBJ1-5
TGTGCCAGCAGTGAACCCAGGGGCAGGGGGCCTAGGAATCAGCCCCAGCATTTT
CASSEPRGRGPRNQPQHF
>-|few|TRBV24-1|TRBJ1-5
TGTGCCACCAGTGACCCCAGACAGAGAAATCAGCCCCAGCATTTT
CATSDPRQRNQPQHF
>TRBD2|-|TRBV4-2|TRBJ2-1
TGTGCCAGCAGCCAAGTTGTGGTCAGCGGGGGCTACAATGAGCAGTTCTTC
CASSQVVVSGGYNEQFF
>TRBD1|-|TRBV9|TRBJ1-6
TGTGCCAGCAGCGTAGAGGGGGCAACTTCACCCCTCCACTTT
CASSVEGATSPLHF